This is a list of T cell receptor beta chains from one sample in a study of patients and donors after allogeneic stem cell transplantation. TCRdb used MiXCR to reprocess the RT-PCR reads, holding one entry per CDR3 protein. The data show 800,000 to 1,000,000 distinct CDR3 sequences, with around 17% seen just once and around 5.5% held by the top ten. The sequenced material came from blood, either unsorted or a sorted T cell fraction (not recorded which). These receptors all come from a human donor who was either an allogeneic HSCT recipient or a stem cell or donor lymphocyte infusion donor (not recorded which). It is not recorded whose cells these are; they may come from a transplant donor. CDR3s include the opening cysteine and the closing phenylalanine or tryptophan. Fields, in order: V gene, J gene, CDR3 protein.

V: TRBV5-1; J: TRBJ2-7; CDR3: CASSFLSSGAGSYEQYF
V: TRBV4-1; J: TRBJ2-1; CDR3: CASSQDWGGRRFF
V: TRBV2; J: TRBJ2-2; CDR3: CASSEPQGATTGELFF
V: TRBV2; J: TRBJ2-1; CDR3: CASQGASGYNEQFF
V: TRBV5-1; J: TRBJ2-3; CDR3: CASSTGQVQSTDTQYF
V: TRBV6-5; J: TRBJ2-7; CDR3: CASSSLRTYEQYF
V: TRBV10-3; J: TRBJ1-4; CDR3: CAISNPGQGVMSEKLFF
V: TRBV4-3; J: TRBJ1-1; CDR3: CASSQDSGGATF
V: TRBV7-9; J: TRBJ2-1; CDR3: CASSLILAKINEQFF
V: TRBV7-9; J: TRBJ2-2; CDR3: CASSSSRERVGELFF
V: TRBV5-1; J: TRBJ1-4; CDR3: CASSSRGATATNEKLFF
V: TRBV20-1; J: TRBJ2-3; CDR3: CSARGRLAGGTDTQYF
V: TRBV4-2; J: TRBJ1-5; CDR3: CASSQDWAQANQPQHF
V: TRBV18; J: TRBJ1-5; CDR3: CASSGLRVANQPQHF
V: TRBV19; J: TRBJ1-1; CDR3: CASSIGTGRVNTEAFF
V: TRBV12-3/TRBV12-4; J: TRBJ1-2; CDR3: CASSPRTRHLTNYGYTF
V: TRBV19; J: TRBJ1-6; CDR3: CASSILWGQGDSPLHF
V: TRBV20-1; J: TRBJ2-1; CDR3: CSARVLLEGNEQFF
V: TRBV29-1; J: TRBJ2-7; CDR3: CSFGGNSYEQYF
V: TRBV25-1; J: TRBJ2-1; CDR3: CASSDRGTRNEQFF
V: TRBV3-1; J: TRBJ1-4; CDR3: CASSRGGASNEKLFF
V: TRBV2; J: TRBJ2-7; CDR3: CASRLSRSYEQYF
V: TRBV11-2; J: TRBJ2-7; CDR3: CASSPPGLNYEQYF
V: TRBV7-3; J: TRBJ1-1; CDR3: CASSPRNRGSGTEAFF
V: TRBV12-3/TRBV12-4; J: TRBJ2-3; CDR3: CASRTYRDTQYF
V: TRBV7-2; J: TRBJ1-5; CDR3: CASSLGRTNNQPQHF
V: TRBV24-1; J: TRBJ2-7; CDR3: CATRGDAYEQYF
V: TRBV13; J: TRBJ2-5; CDR3: CASGDSGGAGETQYF
V: TRBV29-1; J: TRBJ1-2; CDR3: CSVEVQEGSYGYTF